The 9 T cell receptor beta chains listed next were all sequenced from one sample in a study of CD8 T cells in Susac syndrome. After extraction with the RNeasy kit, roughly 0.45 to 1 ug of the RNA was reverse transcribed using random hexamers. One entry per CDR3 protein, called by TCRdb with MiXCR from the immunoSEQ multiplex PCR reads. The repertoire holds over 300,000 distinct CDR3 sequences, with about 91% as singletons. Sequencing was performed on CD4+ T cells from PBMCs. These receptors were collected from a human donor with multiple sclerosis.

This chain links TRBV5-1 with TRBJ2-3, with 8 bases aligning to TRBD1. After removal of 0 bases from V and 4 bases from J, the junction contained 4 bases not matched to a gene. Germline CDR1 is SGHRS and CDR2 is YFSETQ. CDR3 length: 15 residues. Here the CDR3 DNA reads TGCGCCAGCAGCTTGGGACAGGGGTTGCCAGATACGCAGTATTTT. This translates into CASSLGQGLPDTQYF.

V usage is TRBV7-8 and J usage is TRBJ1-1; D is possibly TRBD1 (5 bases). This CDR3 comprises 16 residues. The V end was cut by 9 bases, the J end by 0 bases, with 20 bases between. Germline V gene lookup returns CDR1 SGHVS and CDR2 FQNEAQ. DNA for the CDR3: TGTGCCAGTACCGAAGAAGGGGTACCCTTGAACACTGAAGCTTTCTTT. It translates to CASTEEGVPLNTEAFF.

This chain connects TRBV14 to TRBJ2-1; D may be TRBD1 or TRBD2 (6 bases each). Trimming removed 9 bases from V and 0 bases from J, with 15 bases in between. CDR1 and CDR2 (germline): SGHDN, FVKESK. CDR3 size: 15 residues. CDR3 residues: CASKPRGLSYNEQFF. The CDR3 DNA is TGTGCCAGTAAGCCACGGGGGCTCTCCTACAATGAGCAGTTCTTC.

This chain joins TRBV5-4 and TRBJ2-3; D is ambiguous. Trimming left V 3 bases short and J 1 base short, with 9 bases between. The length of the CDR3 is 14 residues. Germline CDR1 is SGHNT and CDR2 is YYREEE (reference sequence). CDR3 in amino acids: CASSYARGTDTQYF. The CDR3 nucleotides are TGTGCCAGCAGCTATGCCAGAGGCACAGATACGCAGTATTTT.

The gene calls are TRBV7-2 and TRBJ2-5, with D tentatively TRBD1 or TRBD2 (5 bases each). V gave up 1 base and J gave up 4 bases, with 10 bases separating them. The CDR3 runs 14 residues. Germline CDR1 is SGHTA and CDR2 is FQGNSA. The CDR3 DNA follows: TGTGCCAGCAGCTTAGATAACGGGGCAGAGACCCAGTACTTC. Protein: CASSLDNGAETQYF.

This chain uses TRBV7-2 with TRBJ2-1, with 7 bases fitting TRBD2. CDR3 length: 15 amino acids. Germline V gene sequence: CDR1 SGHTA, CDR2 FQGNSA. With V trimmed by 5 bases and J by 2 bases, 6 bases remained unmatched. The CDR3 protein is CASSPTREAYNEQFF. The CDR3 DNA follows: TGTGCCAGCAGCCCCACCCGGGAGGCCTACAATGAGCAGTTCTTC.

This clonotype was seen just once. DNA of the CDR3: TGCAGTGCTAGAACGGGGGCCCCAGGAACCGGGGAGCTGTTTTTT. Its protein is CSARTGAPGTGELFF. This rearrangement joins TRBV20-1 to TRBJ2-2; TRBD1 or TRBD2 may be the D gene (6 bases each). CDR3 length: 15 amino acids. The germline V gene encodes CDR1 DFQATT and CDR2 SNEGSKA (reference sequence). The V end was cut by 2 bases, the J end by 5 bases, with 15 bases between.

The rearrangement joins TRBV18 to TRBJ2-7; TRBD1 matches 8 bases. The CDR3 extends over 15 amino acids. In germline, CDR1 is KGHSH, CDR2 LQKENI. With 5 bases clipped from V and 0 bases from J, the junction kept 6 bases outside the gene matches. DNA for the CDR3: TGTGCCAGCTCAGCGGGACAGGCGAGCTCCTACGAGCAGTACTTC. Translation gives CASSAGQASSYEQYF.

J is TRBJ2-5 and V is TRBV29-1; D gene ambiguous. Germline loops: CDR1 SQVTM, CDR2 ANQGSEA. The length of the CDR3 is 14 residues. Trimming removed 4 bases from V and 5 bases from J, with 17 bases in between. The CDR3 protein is CSVARGWQSETQYF. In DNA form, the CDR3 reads TGCAGCGTTGCTCGAGGTTGGCAGAGCGAGACCCAGTACTTC.